The rows below give T cell receptor beta chains drawn from one sample of a study of T-cell memory formation after mild COVID-19. TCRdb re-analysed the 5' RACE reads in MiXCR, keeping a single row per CDR3 protein. The table shows just over 300,000 distinct CDR3 sequences, with approximately 19% occurring only once. What was sequenced was PBMCs or a T cell subset sorted from them (not recorded which). These receptors were obtained from a man aged 18 to 29 who had mild COVID-19 (a few samples of this study predate the infection). Cell type and time point are not known. The CDR3 runs from the conserved cysteine through the conserved F or W. Fields, in order: V gene, clone size, J gene, D gene, CDR3 protein, CDR3 DNA. A D gene is named only where the DNA matches it firmly. Not every row has a clone size; where given, it reads once, few, many or a size class.

TRBV10-3,few,TRBJ1-1,.,CAISDPNTEAFF,TGTGCCATCAGTGACCCGAACACTGAAGCTTTCTTT
TRBV11-3,few,TRBJ2-2,.,CASSILQGTNTGELFF,TGTGCCAGCAGCATACTACAGGGTACGAACACCGGGGAGCTGTTTTTT
TRBV6-5,.,TRBJ1-4,.,CASSYSTSGLGEKLFF,TGTGCCAGCAGTTACTCGACGTCCGGTCTAGGTGAAAAACTGTTTTTT
TRBV6-2/TRBV6-3,.,TRBJ2-4,.,CASSYATRKNIQYF,TGTGCCAGCAGTTATGCGACAAGAAAAAACATTCAGTACTTC
TRBV6-6,few,TRBJ1-1,.,CASSYGSGQLTEAFF,TGTGCCAGCAGTTATGGGTCGGGACAACTCACTGAAGCTTTCTTT
TRBV7-2,few,TRBJ1-4,.,CASSPSGGGEKLFF,TGTGCCAGCAGCCCGAGCGGGGGGGGAGAAAAACTGTTTTTT
TRBV9,.,TRBJ2-1,TRBD2,CASSVTSGNNEQFF,TGTGCCAGCAGCGTGACTAGCGGAAACAATGAGCAGTTCTTC
TRBV5-1,.,TRBJ1-1,.,CASSRRGVSDTEAFF,TGCGCCAGCAGTCGAAGGGGCGTGTCGGACACTGAAGCTTTCTTT
TRBV7-2,few,TRBJ2-5,TRBD2,CASSWTSGGGQETQYF,TGTGCCAGCAGCTGGACTAGCGGGGGGGGTCAAGAGACCCAGTACTTC
TRBV7-6,.,TRBJ2-2,.,CASSLAGQITGELFF,TGTGCCAGCAGCTTAGCCGGTCAAATCACCGGGGAGCTGTTTTTT
TRBV9,few,TRBJ1-2,.,CASSSQRGAKYGYTF,TGTGCCAGCAGCTCTCAACGGGGGGCTAAATATGGCTACACCTTC
TRBV20-1,.,TRBJ2-7,.,CSARVLGRDYEQYF,TGCAGTGCTAGAGTTTTAGGACGGGACTACGAGCAGTACTTC
TRBV9,.,TRBJ2-3,TRBD2,CASSVDGRGDTQYF,TGTGCCAGCAGCGTAGACGGGAGGGGAGATACGCAGTATTTT
TRBV6-5,few,TRBJ2-1,.,CASSYSRKTYNEQFF,TGTGCCAGCAGTTACTCCCGGAAGACTTACAATGAGCAGTTCTTC
TRBV24-1,few,TRBJ2-3,.,CATSDRGSADTQYF,TGTGCCACCAGTGATCGGGGCTCGGCAGATACGCAGTATTTT
TRBV2,few,TRBJ1-2,.,CASSEGEGTYMDYGYTF,TGTGCCAGCAGTGAAGGGGAGGGAACCTATATGGACTATGGCTACACCTTC
TRBV4-1,few,TRBJ1-2,.,CASSQESGTHYGYTF,TGCGCCAGCAGCCAAGAGAGCGGCACACACTATGGCTACACCTTC
TRBV29-1,few,TRBJ2-2,.,CSVDPGENTGELFF,TGCAGCGTTGACCCGGGGGAAAACACCGGGGAGCTGTTTTTT
TRBV27,many,TRBJ2-4,TRBD2,CASSLAGGPKNIQYF,TGTGCCAGCAGTTTAGCGGGGGGGCCCAAAAACATTCAGTACTTC
TRBV20-1,few,TRBJ2-3,TRBD1,CSAPGQGPDTQYF,TGCAGTGCACCGGGACAGGGTCCAGATACGCAGTATTTT
TRBV6-5,.,TRBJ2-7,.,CASSYSGSSSYEQYF,TGTGCCAGCAGTTACTCAGGGTCGAGCTCCTACGAGCAGTACTTC
TRBV7-2,.,TRBJ1-5,.,CASSYSADLPQHF,TGTGCCAGCAGCTACTCCGCGGACTTGCCCCAGCATTTT
TRBV29-1,few,TRBJ2-3,TRBD1,CSVVPTGGGIGADTQYF,TGCAGCGTTGTGCCTACAGGGGGCGGAATAGGTGCAGATACGCAGTATTTT
TRBV5-4,.,TRBJ2-7,.,CASSFSPREQYF,TGTGCCAGCAGCTTTTCCCCCCGCGAGCAGTACTTC
TRBV6-2/TRBV6-3,few,TRBJ2-5,.,CASSLAYGQETQYF,TGTGCCAGCAGCTTAGCGTATGGGCAAGAGACCCAGTACTTC
TRBV7-8,.,TRBJ1-5,.,CASSRGRGTDQPQHF,TGTGCCAGCAGCCGGGGCAGGGGAACGGATCAGCCCCAGCATTTT
TRBV12-3/TRBV12-4,.,TRBJ1-1,.,CASRPGWGVFMNTEAFF,TGTGCCAGCAGACCCGGGTGGGGAGTGTTTATGAACACTGAAGCTTTCTTT
TRBV9,.,TRBJ2-5,.,CASSVGGEMETQYF,TGTGCCAGCAGCGTAGGGGGGGAGATGGAGACCCAGTACTTC
TRBV15,.,TRBJ2-1,.,CATSREGGDNEQFF,TGTGCCACCAGCAGAGAAGGGGGGGACAATGAGCAGTTCTTC
TRBV11-2,few,TRBJ2-7,TRBD1,CASSLQGALGEQYF,TGTGCCAGCAGCTTACAGGGGGCATTAGGCGAGCAGTACTTC
TRBV6-5,.,TRBJ1-2,TRBD1,CASSLGQDPTGYTF,TGTGCCAGCAGTCTAGGACAGGACCCCACTGGCTACACCTTC
TRBV5-5,.,TRBJ1-5,.,CASSLGGTYQPQHF,TGTGCCAGCAGCCTGGGGGGCACCTATCAGCCCCAGCATTTT
TRBV18,.,TRBJ2-5,.,CASSPPSTGQETQYF,TGTGCCAGCTCACCACCATCGACAGGCCAAGAGACCCAGTACTTC
TRBV7-2,.,TRBJ1-3,TRBD1,CASRNRGAGNTIYF,TGTGCCAGCAGGAACAGGGGAGCTGGAAACACCATATATTTT
TRBV20-1,.,TRBJ1-2,TRBD1,CSAKLSGQGALGYGYTF,TGCAGTGCTAAACTATCGGGACAGGGGGCTTTGGGCTATGGCTACACCTTC
TRBV5-1,many,TRBJ2-5,.,CASSLDPAGQETQYF,TGCGCCAGCAGCTTGGACCCGGCGGGGCAAGAGACCCAGTACTTC
TRBV7-2,many,TRBJ2-5,TRBD2,CASSTLVSGETQYF,TGTGCCAGCAGCACCCTGGTTAGCGGGGAGACCCAGTACTTC
TRBV5-6,few,TRBJ1-6,TRBD1,CASSAGTGNSPLHF,TGTGCCAGCAGCGCCGGGACAGGGAATTCACCCCTCCACTTT
TRBV10-3,few,TRBJ2-1,.,CAIRGVDEQFF,TGTGCCATCAGGGGCGTAGATGAGCAGTTCTTC
TRBV12-3/TRBV12-4,few,TRBJ2-5,.,CASSLWGWGATETQYF,TGTGCCAGCAGTTTATGGGGTTGGGGAGCCACTGAGACCCAGTACTTC
TRBV5-8,few,TRBJ2-2,TRBD1,CASSRGQDLLLDTGELFF,TGTGCCAGCAGCCGGGGACAGGATCTACTTCTGGACACCGGGGAGCTGTTTTTT
TRBV7-2,.,TRBJ2-7,TRBD2,CASLFSGGHSYEQYF,TGTGCCAGTCTTTTTAGCGGGGGGCACTCCTACGAGCAGTACTTC
TRBV7-8,few,TRBJ2-3,.,CASSLDGGTTDTQYF,TGTGCCAGCAGCTTAGACGGCGGGACCACAGATACGCAGTATTTT
TRBV11-2,few,TRBJ2-3,TRBD1,CASSLKGARWPDTQYF,TGTGCCAGCAGCTTAAAGGGGGCGCGGTGGCCAGATACGCAGTATTTT
TRBV20-1,few,TRBJ1-5,TRBD1,CSAREDRGNQPQHF,TGCAGTGCTAGAGAGGACAGGGGCAATCAGCCCCAGCATTTT
TRBV12-3/TRBV12-4,.,TRBJ1-4,TRBD1,CASSQGQPNEKLFF,TGTGCCAGCAGCCAGGGACAGCCTAATGAAAAACTGTTTTTT
TRBV7-2,many,TRBJ2-2,.,CASSLDSSVTGELFF,TGTGCCAGCAGCTTAGATAGCTCGGTCACCGGGGAGCTGTTTTTT
TRBV7-2,.,TRBJ2-3,TRBD1,CASSLVGTGSTDTQYF,TGTGCCAGCAGCTTAGTCGGGACAGGGAGCACAGATACGCAGTATTTT
TRBV7-2,few,TRBJ2-3,.,CASSLQPRADTQYF,TGTGCCAGCAGCCTCCAGCCCAGGGCAGATACGCAGTATTTT
TRBV2,few,TRBJ1-2,.,CASQGGYGYTF,TGTGCCAGCCAGGGAGGGTATGGCTACACCTTC
TRBV20-1,.,TRBJ1-2,TRBD1,CSAREATGDGYTF,TGCAGTGCTAGAGAGGCGACAGGGGACGGCTACACCTTC
TRBV27,few,TRBJ2-2,TRBD1,CASSLRGRGPGELFF,TGTGCCAGCAGTCTGAGGGGCAGGGGGCCCGGGGAGCTGTTTTTT
TRBV29-1,.,TRBJ1-5,.,CSVVIPGVGQPQHF,TGCAGCGTTGTGATCCCAGGGGTGGGACAGCCCCAGCATTTT
TRBV7-2,.,TRBJ2-3,TRBD2,CASSRLAGDTQYF,TGTGCCAGCAGCCGACTAGCCGGAGATACGCAGTATTTT
TRBV7-8,many,TRBJ2-5,.,CASTLGFLDLYQETQYF,TGTGCCAGCACCCTAGGGTTCCTCGACCTGTACCAAGAGACCCAGTACTTC
TRBV5-5,.,TRBJ1-1,.,CASSRDVMNTEAFF,TGTGCCAGCAGCCGGGACGTGATGAACACTGAAGCTTTCTTT
TRBV4-3,.,TRBJ2-5,TRBD1,CASSQAPRTGVWETQYF,TGCGCCAGCAGCCAAGCCCCAAGGACAGGGGTTTGGGAGACCCAGTACTTC
TRBV5-1,.,TRBJ1-1,.,CASSLAPGANTEAFF,TGCGCCAGCAGCTTGGCCCCAGGGGCCAACACTGAAGCTTTCTTT
TRBV7-3,.,TRBJ2-7,.,CASSLRPTATESYEQYF,TGTGCCAGCAGCTTAAGACCTACTGCTACTGAATCCTACGAGCAGTACTTC